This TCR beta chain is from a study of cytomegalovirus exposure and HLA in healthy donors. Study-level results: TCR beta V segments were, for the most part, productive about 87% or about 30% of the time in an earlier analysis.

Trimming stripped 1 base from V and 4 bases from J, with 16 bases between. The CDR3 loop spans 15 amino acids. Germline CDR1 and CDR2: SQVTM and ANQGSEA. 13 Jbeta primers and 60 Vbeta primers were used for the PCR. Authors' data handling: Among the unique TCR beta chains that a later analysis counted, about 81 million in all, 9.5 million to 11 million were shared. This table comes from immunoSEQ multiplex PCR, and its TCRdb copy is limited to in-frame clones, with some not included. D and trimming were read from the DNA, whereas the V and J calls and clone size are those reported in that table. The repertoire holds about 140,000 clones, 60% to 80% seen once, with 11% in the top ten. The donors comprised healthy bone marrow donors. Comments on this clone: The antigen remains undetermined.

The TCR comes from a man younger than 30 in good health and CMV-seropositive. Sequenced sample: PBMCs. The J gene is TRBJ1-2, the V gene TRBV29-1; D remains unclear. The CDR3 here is CSVEGQGRLGYGYTF. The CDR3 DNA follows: TGCAGCGTTGAAGGGCAAGGGAGGCTAGGCTATGGCTACACCTTC.